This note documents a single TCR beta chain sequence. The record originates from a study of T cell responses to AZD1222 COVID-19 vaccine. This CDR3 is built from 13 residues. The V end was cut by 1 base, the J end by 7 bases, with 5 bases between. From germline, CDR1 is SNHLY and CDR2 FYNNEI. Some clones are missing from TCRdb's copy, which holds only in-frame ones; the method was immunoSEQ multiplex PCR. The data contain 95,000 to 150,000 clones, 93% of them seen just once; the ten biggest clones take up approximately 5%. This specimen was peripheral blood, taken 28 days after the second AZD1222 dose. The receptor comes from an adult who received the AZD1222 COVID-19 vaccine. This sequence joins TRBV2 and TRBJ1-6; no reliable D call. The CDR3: CASSEGENSPLHF. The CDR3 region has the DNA TGTGCCAGCAGTGAAGGGGAGAATTCACCCCTCCACTTT. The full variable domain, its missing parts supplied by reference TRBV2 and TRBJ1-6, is EPEVTQTPSHQVTQMGQEVILRCVPISNHLYFYWYRQILGQKVEFLVSFYNNEISEKSEIFDDQFSVERPDGSNFTLKIRSTKLEDSAMYFCASSEGENSPLHFGNGTRLTVT.